This T cell receptor beta chain was sequenced during a study of T cell repertoires in cytomegalovirus infection. Background on the study: As its CMV epitopes, the study selected recently identified HLA-C-restricted and well-studied HLA-B-restricted targets. Study-wide results and limits: Of the TCR beta families, the public ones yielded a cumulative frequency that identified carriers of CMV plus the relevant HLA.

CDR3 length equals 13 residues. V gave up 7 bases and J gave up 6 bases, with 14 bases separating them. As for this clonotype: Its antigen is currently unknown.

TCRdb re-called the reads through MiXCR, storing one row per CDR3 protein. This sample has about 740,000 distinct CDR3 sequences; 30% to 35% occur once, and the top ten carry around a sixth. The clonotype was recovered from a human donor in good health (CMV status not recorded). Some clones in this sample may be carry-over from other donors' samples. The genes are TRBV12-3 or TRBV12-4 and TRBJ2-3; D might be TRBD2 (6 bases). This specimen was cultured PBMCs, taken from culture after CMV antigen stimulation. The CDR3 coding sequence is TGTGCCAGCACCGTGTGGGCGGGGGATACGCAGTATTTT. It translates to CASTVWAGDTQYF.